The text below deals with one T cell receptor (beta chain). This sample was taken from a study of blood T cell repertoires in COVID-19. For the study at large: COVID-19 samples collected from the United States, Italy and Spain covered acute and convalescent phases. PBMCs, B-cell-depleted T cells, or T cells provided the cDNA or gDNA that made up the material.

This CDR3 comprises 12 residues. Deletions cut 4 bases from V and 8 bases from J, with 14 bases between. The V gene's germline CDR1 is SQVTM and CDR2 ANQGSEA. Authors' analysis steps: Quantification of nucleated cells was approximated via reference gene primer amplification. Method: immunoSEQ multiplex PCR; TCRdb's copy keeps in-frame clones and lacks some. From that table come the V and J calls and clone size; the DNA was used to work out D and trimming. The repertoire holds roughly 330,000 clones, with about 89% as singletons. V gene TRBV29-1 combines with J gene TRBJ1-2; TRBD1 is a possible D gene (5 bases). The material sequenced was peripheral blood. The clonotype was recovered from a man younger than 30 who had recovered from COVID-19. CDR3 DNA sequence: TGCAGCGTTGGACCCCAGGGAGGGGGCTACACCTTC. This gives the protein CSVGPQGGGYTF. Filled out from reference TRBV29-1 and TRBJ1-2, the complete variable domain reads SAVISQKPSRDICQRGTSLTIQCQVDSQVTMMFWYRQQPGQSLTLIATANQGSEATYESGFVIDKFPISRPNLTFSTLTVSNMSPEDSSIYLCSVGPQGGGYTFGSGTRLTVV.